The next 15 T cell receptor beta chains were all read from a single sample in a study of blood T cell repertoires in COVID-19. Method: immunoSEQ multiplex PCR; TCRdb's copy keeps in-frame clones and lacks some. This sample has some 390,000 clones; 80% to 90% occur once, and the top ten carry 2% to 2.5%. Sample: peripheral blood. These receptors were taken from a woman aged 60 to 75 with COVID-19, enrolled during active disease.

The genes are TRBV12-3 or TRBV12-4 and TRBJ2-7; perhaps TRBD2 as D (5 bases). The CDR3 runs to 11 residues. The germline V and J ends were trimmed by 4 bases and 6 bases, with 7 bases remaining between them. The CDR3 spells CASSYRGEQYF. The CDR3 DNA is TGTGCCAGCAGTTATCGGGGCGAGCAGTACTTC.

The gene calls are TRBV27 and TRBJ1-2; 8 bases fit TRBD1. Germline assignment: CDR1 MNHEY and CDR2 SMNVEV (reference sequence). This CDR3 contains 13 residues. V shed 2 bases, J shed 5 bases, and the junction held 1 base outside the gene matches. This CDR3 reads CASSLDRGYGYTF. The CDR3 nucleotides are TGTGCCAGCAGTTTAGACAGGGGTTATGGCTACACCTTC.

The CDR3 DNA reads as TGTGCCAGCAGCGTTGGGACAGGGAGAACAGATACGCAGTATTTT. Translating gives CASSVGTGRTDTQYF. The chain has TRBV9 and TRBJ2-3; 9 positions agree with TRBD1. CDR3 size: 15 residues. CDR1 is SGDLS and CDR2 is YYNGEE in the germline V gene. With 2 bases clipped from V and 3 bases from J, the junction kept 4 bases outside the gene matches.

The chain couples TRBV2 to TRBJ1-1; 9 bases align to TRBD1. The junction had 3 bases not matched to a gene; V was cut back by 5 bases and J by 5 bases. The length of the CDR3 is 13 residues. Germline V CDR1 and CDR2: SNHLY, FYNNEI. The CDR3: CASSTGTGTEAFF. CDR3 nucleotides: TGTGCCAGCAGTACCGGGACAGGGACTGAAGCTTTCTTT.

The rearrangement uses TRBV4-1 and TRBJ2-7; a weak D match, TRBD2 (6 bases). Trimming stripped 1 base from V and 3 bases from J, with 13 bases between. The germline V gene has CDR1 MGHRA and CDR2 YSYEKL. CDR3 size: 15 residues. The CDR3 region has the DNA TGCGCCAGCAGCCAAGGAGGACGGAGGGACTACGAGCAGTACTTC. This translates into CASSQGGRRDYEQYF.

CDR3 DNA sequence: TGTGCCAGCAGCTTGGGACTAGCGGGGGGGATTTCCTACAATGAGCAGTTCTTC. Translated, it gives CASSLGLAGGISYNEQFF. The rearrangement uses TRBV7-2 and TRBJ2-1, with 16 bases that match TRBD2. CDR1 is SGHTA and CDR2 is FQGNSA in the germline V gene. This CDR3 region has 18 residues. V lost 3 bases, J lost 1 base, and 3 bases stayed unmatched.

This clone was seen once. The V and J genes are TRBV6-1 and TRBJ1-5, with 8 bases aligning to TRBD1. With 2 bases clipped from V and 2 bases from J, the junction kept 17 bases outside the gene matches. This CDR3 region has 20 residues. In germline, CDR1 is MNHNS, CDR2 SASEGT. The chain's CDR3 is CASSERLNPIDRGRNQPQHF. CDR3 DNA: TGTGCCAGCAGTGAAAGATTGAACCCCATAGACAGGGGACGCAATCAGCCCCAGCATTTT.

The chain has TRBV6-5 and TRBJ2-3; possible D gene TRBD1, 6 bases. V was cut by 6 bases and J by 6 bases, with 19 bases left in between. The CDR3 totals 15 residues. Germline V CDR1 and CDR2: MNHEY, SVGAGI. The CDR3 DNA is TGTGCCAGCAGCCCCTTGGGGGCGAGGGGTGATACGCAGTATTTT. Translation gives CASSPLGARGDTQYF.

V usage is TRBV19 and J usage is TRBJ1-2; TRBD1 agrees at 7 bases. This CDR3 is 14 amino acids long. Germline V gene sequence: CDR1 LNHDA, CDR2 SQIVND (reference sequence). V shed 6 bases, J shed 4 bases, and the junction held 8 bases outside the gene matches. The CDR3 sequence: CASRDDRVLYGYTF. CDR3 coding DNA: TGTGCCAGTAGGGATGACAGGGTGCTCTATGGCTACACCTTC.

The chain carries TRBV15 and TRBJ1-6; D may be TRBD1 (5 bases). The CDR3 has 15 amino acids. Trimming left V 5 bases short and J 7 bases short, with 15 bases between. The germline gives CDR1 LNHNV, CDR2 YYDKDF (reference sequence). CDR3 residues: CATSLGRGENSPLHF. CDR3 in DNA: TGTGCCACCAGCCTGGGCCGGGGGGAGAATTCACCCCTCCACTTT.

This clone appeared once. V gene TRBV14 combines with J gene TRBJ1-4, with 7 bases lining up with TRBD1. CDR3 length: 16 amino acids. Germline values: CDR1 SGHDN, CDR2 FVKESK. With 2 bases clipped from V and 8 bases from J, the junction kept 11 bases outside the gene matches. The CDR3 loop is CASSQNPTGTSEKLFF. The CDR3 DNA sequence: TGTGCCAGCAGCCAAAATCCGACAGGGACCTCAGAAAAACTGTTTTTT.

The J gene is TRBJ2-3, the V gene TRBV7-3; D is possibly TRBD1 (7 bases). Per the germline V gene, CDR1 is SGHTA and CDR2 is FQGTGA. This CDR3 comprises 17 residues. V lost 1 base to trimming and J lost 1 base, with 15 bases between them. The CDR3 loop is CASSLKAGGTGTDTQYF. CDR3 coding DNA: TGTGCCAGCAGCTTAAAAGCAGGGGGGACCGGCACAGATACGCAGTATTTT.

This chain connects TRBV15 to TRBJ2-3; 9 bases align to TRBD1. With 5 bases clipped from V and 6 bases from J, the junction kept 12 bases outside the gene matches. The germline V gene has CDR1 LNHNV and CDR2 YYDKDF (reference sequence). This CDR3 has 16 residues. The DNA of the CDR3 is TGTGCCACCAGCGGAATACAGGGGGCGTTGGGTGATACGCAGTATTTT. Residues: CATSGIQGALGDTQYF.

The rearrangement links TRBV6-1 to TRBJ1-1; no clear D gene. CDR1 is MNHNS and CDR2 is SASEGT in the germline V gene. This CDR3 is 15 amino acids long. V lost 2 bases to trimming and J lost 6 bases, with 16 bases between them. The CDR3 spells CASSERDDRWAEAFF. The CDR3 DNA reads as TGTGCCAGCAGTGAACGGGATGACCGTTGGGCTGAAGCTTTCTTT.

This clone was counted a few times. The V and J genes are TRBV18 and TRBJ1-4; unclear D gene. Trimming cost V 1 base and J 0 bases, with 3 bases left between them. The CDR3 has 14 residues. In germline, CDR1 is KGHSH, CDR2 LQKENI. The CDR3 spells CASSPRATNEKLFF. The CDR3 DNA is TGTGCCAGCTCACCACGAGCAACTAATGAAAAACTGTTTTTT. Complete variable domain (other parts from reference TRBV18 and TRBJ1-4): NAGVMQNPRHLVRRRGQEARLRCSPMKGHSHVYWYRQLPEEGLKFMVYLQKENIIDESGMPKERFSAEFPKEGPSILRIQQVVRGDSAAYFCASSPRATNEKLFFGSGTQLSVL.